This note documents a single T cell receptor beta chain sequence. Antigen specificity is unknown. The entry originates in a study of response to subunit inactivated influenza vaccine. The study, taken as a whole, reports: Authors suggested that a seasonal influenza vaccination recruits few new T cells each time.

TCRdb fed the RT-PCR reads into MiXCR, producing one record per CDR3 protein. The table has about 520,000 distinct CDR3 sequences, less than 30% seen once. The material was CD4+ T cells sorted from PBMCs, obtained less than 6 days after vaccination. This sequence was found in a man between 45 and 60 years old who received an inactivated influenza vaccine.

The chain's CDR3 is CASSPPGLGSEQYF. The CDR3 DNA reads as TGTGCCAGCTCACCACCGGGATTAGGGAGCGAGCAGTACTTC. The rearrangement joins TRBV18 to TRBJ2-7; D might be TRBD2 (5 bases). With 0 bases removed from V and 6 bases from J, the gap between germline ends came to 12 bases. CDR1 is KGHSH, CDR2 LQKENI, per germline. This CDR3 contains 14 residues.